This paragraph reports one TCR beta chain. Everyone who took part was roughly 18 to 89 years old, and they came from about 25 US areas. This sample is drawn from a study of blood T cell repertoires in COVID-19. About the study: COVID-19 samples from acute and convalescent phases originated in the United States, Italy and Spain. The cDNA or gDNA used as material had been derived from T cells, B-cell-depleted T cells, or PBMCs.

V lost 0 bases and J lost 5, with 8 bases in between. Germline CDR1 and CDR2: SGHRS and YFSETQ. This CDR3 comprises 13 residues. Assay used: immunoSEQ multiplex PCR; TCRdb lists only in-frame clones, some missing. The table has some 330,000 clones, over 80% seen once. Sample: PBMCs or T cells enriched from blood (not recorded which). The chain links TRBV5-1 to TRBJ1-1; D call uncertain. This clonotype was obtained from a man younger than 40 who had recovered from COVID-19. The DNA for the CDR3 is TGCGCCAGCAGCTTGGATGGGGAGACTGAAGCTTTCTTT. Amino acid sequence: CASSLDGETEAFF.